This TCR beta chain was obtained from a study of OX40 agonist ivuxolimab in advanced cancers. Study background: As their treatment, patients were administered ivuxolimab, an agonistic anti-OX40 (CD134) antibody. Dose-escalation patients were diagnosed with hepatocellular carcinoma, melanoma, renal cell cancer or head and neck cancer. Every 2 weeks, ivuxolimab was infused into the patients intravenously at between 0.01 and 10 mg/kg. General observations from the study: Expanded peripheral T cells had an undetermined antigen specificity.

On this clone: What it recognizes is unknown.

The protocol was immunoSEQ multiplex PCR, while the TCRdb copy is restricted to in-frame clones and leaves out a portion. The sample contains tens of thousands of clones, 70% to 90% of which appear only once. V lost 3 bases, J lost 14 bases, and 6 bases stayed unmatched. This CDR3 is 12 amino acids long. The V gene's germline CDR1 is MNHEY and CDR2 SVGAGI. The origin of this receptor is an adult with an advanced solid tumor such as melanoma, head and neck, liver or kidney cancer. The sample here was CD4+ or CD8+ T cells sorted from blood, taken in a trial of the OX40 agonist ivuxolimab. The V gene is TRBV6-5, the J gene TRBJ2-1; 8 bases line up with TRBD1. The CDR3 nucleotides are TGTGCCAGCAGTTATTCAGGACAGGGAGAGTTCTTC. This codes for CASSYSGQGEFF.